This T cell receptor beta chain was identified in a study of T cell responses to AZD1222 COVID-19 vaccine. Measured with immunoSEQ multiplex PCR; TCRdb has only the in-frame clones, and not every one. Here the sample spans over 60,000 clones, more than 75% being singletons. Points on this clone: Its antigen is not identified.

Points from the study as a whole: Donor demographics were predominantly white British with a female majority; clonal diversity may be underestimated.

The receptor's source is an adult who received the MenACWY meningococcal vaccine as a control. The starting material was peripheral blood, obtained 28 days after the second dose of the MenACWY control vaccine.

This CDR3 reads CASSPNTEAFF. The CDR3 bases are TGTGCCAGCAGTCCAAACACTGAAGCTTTCTTT. This chain connects TRBV12-3 or TRBV12-4 to TRBJ1-1; D is uncertain. CDR3 length equals 11 residues. The V end lost 5 bases, the J end lost 2 bases, and 3 bases lay between the germline ends.